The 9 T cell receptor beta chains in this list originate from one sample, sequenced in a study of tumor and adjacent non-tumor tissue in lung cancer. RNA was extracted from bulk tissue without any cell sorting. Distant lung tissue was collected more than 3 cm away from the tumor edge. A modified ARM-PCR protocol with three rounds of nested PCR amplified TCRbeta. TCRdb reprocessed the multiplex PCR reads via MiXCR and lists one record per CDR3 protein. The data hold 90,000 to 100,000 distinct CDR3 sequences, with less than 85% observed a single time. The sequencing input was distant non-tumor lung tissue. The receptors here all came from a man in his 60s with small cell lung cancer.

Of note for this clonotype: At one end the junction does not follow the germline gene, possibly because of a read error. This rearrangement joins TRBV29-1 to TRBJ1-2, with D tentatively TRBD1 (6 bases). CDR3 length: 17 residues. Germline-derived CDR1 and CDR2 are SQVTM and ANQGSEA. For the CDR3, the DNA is TGCAACGTTAAAGGCGGTATTCAAGGACAGACTAACTATGGCTACACCTTC. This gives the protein CNVKGGIQGQTNYGYTF.

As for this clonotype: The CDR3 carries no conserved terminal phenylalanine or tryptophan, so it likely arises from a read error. CDR3 bases: TGTGCCAACAGCTTGGAAGTCGGAGGCTACGAGCAGTACTTA. The encoded protein is CANSLEVGGYEQYL. The V and J genes are TRBV11-2 and TRBJ2-7; D possibly corresponds to TRBD2 (5 bases). Germline values: CDR1 SGHAT, CDR2 FQNNGV. This CDR3 is 14 amino acids long.

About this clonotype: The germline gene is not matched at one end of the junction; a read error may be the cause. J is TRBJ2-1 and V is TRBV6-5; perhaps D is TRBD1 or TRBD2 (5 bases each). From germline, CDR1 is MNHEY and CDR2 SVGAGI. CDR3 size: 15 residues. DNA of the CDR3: TGTGCCAGCAGTTACGGAGGCACAGGATTGAATGAGCAGCTCTTC. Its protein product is CASSYGGTGLNEQLF.

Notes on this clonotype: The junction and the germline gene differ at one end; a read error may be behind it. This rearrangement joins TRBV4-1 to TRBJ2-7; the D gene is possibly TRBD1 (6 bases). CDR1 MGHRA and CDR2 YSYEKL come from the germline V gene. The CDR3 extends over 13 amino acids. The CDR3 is CASSFDRLYEHYF. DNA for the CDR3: TGCGCCAGTAGTTTCGACAGGCTCTACGAGCACTACTTC.

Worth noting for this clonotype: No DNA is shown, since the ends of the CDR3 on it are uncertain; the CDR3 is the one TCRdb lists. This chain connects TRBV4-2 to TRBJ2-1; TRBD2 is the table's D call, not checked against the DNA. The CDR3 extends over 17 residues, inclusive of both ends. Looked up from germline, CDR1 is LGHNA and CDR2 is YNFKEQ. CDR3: CASSPRSLTFGRGEQFF.

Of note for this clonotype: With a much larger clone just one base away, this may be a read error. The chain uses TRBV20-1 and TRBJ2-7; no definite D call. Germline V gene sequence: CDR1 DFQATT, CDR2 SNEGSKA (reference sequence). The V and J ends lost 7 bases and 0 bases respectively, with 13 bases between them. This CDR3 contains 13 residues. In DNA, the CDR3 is TGCAGTGGTAAACTCCCCAGCTCCTACGAGCAGTACTTC. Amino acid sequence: CSGKLPSSYEQYF.

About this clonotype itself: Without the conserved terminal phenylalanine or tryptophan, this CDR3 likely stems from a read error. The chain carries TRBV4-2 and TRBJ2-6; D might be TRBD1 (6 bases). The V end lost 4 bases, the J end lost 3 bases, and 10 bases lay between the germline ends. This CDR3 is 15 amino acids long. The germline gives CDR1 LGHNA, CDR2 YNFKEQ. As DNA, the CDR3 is TGTGCCAGCAGCCGGGACAACTATGGGGCCAACGTCCTGACTTAC. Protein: CASSRDNYGANVLTY.

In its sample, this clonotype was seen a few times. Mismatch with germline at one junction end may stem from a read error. The chain's CDR3 is CASSLISTYKQYF. The CDR3 nucleotides are TGTGCCAGCAGTTTAATAAGCACCTACAAGCAGTACTTT. The genes are TRBV12-3 or TRBV12-4 and TRBJ2-7; no clear D gene. The length of the CDR3 is 13 residues.

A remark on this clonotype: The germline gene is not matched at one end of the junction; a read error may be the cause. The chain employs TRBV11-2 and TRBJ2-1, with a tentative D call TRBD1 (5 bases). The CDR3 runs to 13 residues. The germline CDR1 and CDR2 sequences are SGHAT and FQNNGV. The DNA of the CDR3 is TGTGCCAGCAACTTAGGGGCGGCGGACCTAAAGATCTTC. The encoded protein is CASNLGAADLKIF.